This T cell receptor (beta chain) was captured in a study of cytomegalovirus exposure and HLA in healthy donors. Findings and caveats of the study: Immune exposure was documented only through CMV serostatus. The study labeled fewer than 200 TCR beta chains cytomegalovirus-associated.

V lost 3 bases and J lost 8, with 14 bases in between. CDR3 length: 14 residues. Germline values: CDR1 SEHNR, CDR2 FQNEAQ (reference sequence). About this clone: Its antigen is as yet unknown.

Primers: 60 Vbeta forward and 13 Jbeta reverse. This table comes from immunoSEQ multiplex PCR, and its TCRdb copy is limited to in-frame clones, with some not included. The sample totals nearly 200,000 clones; its top ten clones hold 0.74%. This chain connects TRBV7-9 to TRBJ2-1, with D possibly TRBD2 on 6 matching bases. This sequence originates from a boy younger than 18 in good health and CMV-seronegative. Sequencing was carried out using PBMCs. In DNA, the CDR3 is TGTGCCAGCAGCTTTGAGCGGGCCATCGATGAGCAGTTCTTC. Its protein product is CASSFERAIDEQFF.